The 5 T cell receptor beta chains reported below all come from one sample, sequenced in a study of T-cell reconstitution after alpha-beta-depleted transplantation in children (dated by TCRdb to the mid-2010s). Library prep was done by PCR. The sequencing machine was an Illumina HiSeq 2500. To normalize quantification of the TCRbeta repertoire, the TCR libraries were built with molecular barcoding that relied on unique molecular identifiers. The public reads were run again by TCRdb, first through fastp at Q25 and then through MiXCR, and only productive beta chains were kept. Each entry is one CDR3 protein sequence, shown with its most common DNA and genes. This sample gives about 400,000 distinct CDR3 sequences in total; around 21% of them show up just once. The leading ten clones occupy less than 4.5% of the sample. Sequencing was performed on PBMCs from the stem cell graft donor, taken from the stem cell graft. Receptor source: a human donor who donated a stem cell graft to a child with acute myeloid leukemia.

The chain links TRBV10-3 to TRBJ2-2; D not certain. The germline V gene encodes CDR1 ENHRY and CDR2 SYGVKD. V lost 3 bases and J 6 bases, leaving 11 bases between the germline ends. This CDR3 spans 14 amino acids. In DNA, the CDR3 is TGTGCCATCAGTGACATTGGCCCCCCCGGGGAGCTGTTTTTT. As protein: CAISDIGPPGELFF.

This chain links TRBV29-1 with TRBJ2-1, with D unresolved. Germline CDR1 is SQVTM and CDR2 is ANQGSEA. Deletions cut 4 bases from V and 2 bases from J, with 9 bases between. This CDR3 spans 13 amino acids. CDR3 sequence (DNA): TGCAGCGTTGCTACGGTGGCCTACAATGAGCAGTTCTTC. Translated, it gives CSVATVAYNEQFF.

This clonotype was counted a few times. The V call is TRBV12-3 or TRBV12-4, the J call TRBJ2-1; D gene uncertain. The CDR3 runs to 15 residues. Trimming removed 4 bases from V and 1 base from J, with 11 bases in between. CDR3 sequence reads: CASSSFGDSYNEQFF. Written as DNA, the CDR3 is TGTGCCAGCAGTTCGTTCGGCGATTCCTACAATGAGCAGTTCTTC.

This clonotype came up a few times. The chain joins TRBV12-3 or TRBV12-4 to TRBJ2-1, with D perhaps TRBD1 (5 bases). CDR3 size: 15 residues. Trimming removed 6 bases from V and 5 bases from J, with 17 bases in between. The CDR3 reads CASRMGQVTNNEQFF. DNA of the CDR3: TGTGCCAGCAGGATGGGGCAAGTGACAAACAATGAGCAGTTCTTC.

This clonotype has only a few counts. The rearrangement uses TRBV4-3 and TRBJ2-4; D uncertain. This CDR3 is built from 15 residues. CDR1 is LGHNA, CDR2 YSLEER, per germline. Trimming stripped 1 base from V and 5 bases from J, with 12 bases between. The CDR3 loop reads CASSQVPLGENIQYF. CDR3 sequence (DNA): TGCGCCAGCAGCCAAGTCCCCCTGGGCGAAAACATTCAGTACTTC.